The rows below give T cell receptor beta chains drawn from one sample of a study of cytomegalovirus exposure and HLA in healthy donors. Only in-frame clones appear in the TCRdb table, and some are missing; sequencing was by immunoSEQ multiplex PCR. The table has some 140,000 clones, roughly 72% seen once; the top ten hold under 2.5%. The sequencing sample was made of PBMCs. Every receptor here comes from a man aged 25 to 40 in good health and CMV-seronegative. CDR3s include the opening cysteine and the closing phenylalanine or tryptophan. Each record gives: V gene, clone size, J gene, CDR3 protein. For some rows the clone size is stated as once, few or many, or as a class when expanded; others skip it.

>TRBV7-2|.|TRBJ1-6
CASSYQVPSPLHF
>TRBV14|.|TRBJ2-1
CASSPSTGVHEQFF
>TRBV6-5|.|TRBJ1-2
CASSYEPGGGHTF
>TRBV10-1|.|TRBJ1-5
CASSDPGAQRNQPQHF
>TRBV21-1|.|TRBJ2-7
CASSPILYGRKKQGSYEQYF
>TRBV10-2|.|TRBJ2-1
CASSEIDEQFF
>TRBV18|.|TRBJ2-3
CASSPPNRLSTDTQYF
>TRBV7-9|.|TRBJ2-1
CASRLGQGARDEQFF
>TRBV10-3|.|TRBJ2-3
CAISETIRDPTDTQYF
>TRBV20-1|.|TRBJ2-7
CGGAGGYEQYF
>TRBV7-9|.|TRBJ1-2
CASSLALEQGHTF
>TRBV7-8|.|TRBJ2-1
CASSSGLAHRPTGEQFF
>TRBV27|.|TRBJ1-1
CASSLQGRYTEAFF
>TRBV28|.|TRBJ1-5
CAGGSNQPQHF
>TRBV19|.|TRBJ1-6
CASSRRQGGNSPLHF
>TRBV6-1|.|TRBJ1-1
CASSPRTGNEAFF
>TRBV6-5|.|TRBJ1-2
CASTQGNDGYTF
>TRBV5-1|.|TRBJ2-5
CASSYSEETQYF
>TRBV7-8|.|TRBJ2-3
CASSKLAGGSTDTQYF
>TRBV7-2|once|TRBJ2-1
CASSTPRSGGAGDEQFF
>TRBV30|.|TRBJ1-1
CAWTDGALYTEAFF
>TRBV7-3|.|TRBJ1-1
CASSLSPQNTEAFF
>TRBV14|once|TRBJ2-3
CASSQGGQENTQYF
>TRBV7-2|once|TRBJ2-2
CASSLGPPGGTTGELFF
>TRBV2|.|TRBJ1-2
CASSPLGQGASGYTF
>TRBV7-6|.|TRBJ1-6
CASSLDRVPRTLNF
>TRBV21-1|.|TRBJ1-3
CASSRYGRPSGNTIYF
>TRBV4-3|.|TRBJ2-7
CASSQDQTYTYEQYF
>TRBV5-1|.|TRBJ1-2
CASSPDGTAISRHGYTF
>TRBV28|.|TRBJ2-1
CASTETGLSYNEQFF
>TRBV5-1|few|TRBJ1-1
CASSLAQNTEAFF
>TRBV5-8|few|.
CASSLDRAHYEQYF
>TRBV9|once|TRBJ2-5
CASSLIGTSQETQYF
>TRBV6-5|few|TRBJ1-1
CASSRTRQGGTEAFF
>TRBV27|.|TRBJ2-1
CASSFTGGDNEQFF